This is a list of T cell receptor beta chains from one sample in a study of naive and memory T cell subsets. MiXCR, run by TCRdb on the 5' RACE reads, gives a single entry per CDR3 protein. The table has 55,000 to 70,000 distinct CDR3 sequences, 7.2% seen once. The source is a male donor in good health. CDR3s include the opening cysteine and the closing phenylalanine or tryptophan. D genes are given only for firm matches. Clone size is not always given. Where it is, it says once, few, many or a class for expanded clones.

many	-	TRBV4-2	TRBJ1-1	TGTGCCAGCAGCCCCCGTGGGAACCGGAACACTGAAGCTTTCTTT	CASSPRGNRNTEAFF
-	-	TRBV12-3/TRBV12-4	TRBJ2-1	TGTGCCAGCAGGGTGAGCTCCTACAATGAGCAGTTCTTC	CASRVSSYNEQFF
many	TRBD1	TRBV20-1	TRBJ2-5	TGCAGTGCGGTCGACAGGGTGGTCCGAGAGACCCAGTACTTC	CSAVDRVVRETQYF
many	-	TRBV5-1	TRBJ2-5	TGCGCCAGCAGCCTGGAGACGGACGAAGAGACCCAGTACTTC	CASSLETDEETQYF
many	-	TRBV13	TRBJ2-7	TGTGCCAGCAGCTTGACGCGTGAGCAGTACTTC	CASSLTREQYF
few	TRBD2	TRBV5-6	TRBJ2-7	TGTGCCAGCAGCTTAGCTGGAGGGTTAGCGGGAGGCCGCTACGAGCAGTACTTC	CASSLAGGLAGGRYEQYF
few	-	TRBV7-2	TRBJ1-1	TGTGCCAGCAGCTTTCTGCCGGGGGGGAACACTGAAGCTTTCTTT	CASSFLPGGNTEAFF
many	-	TRBV10-3	TRBJ2-5	TGTGCCATCAGTGTAAGGGAGGGGGCGCGTGAGACCCAGTACTTC	CAISVREGARETQYF
many	TRBD2	TRBV20-1	TRBJ2-3	TGCAGTGCTCCGATGGCTAGCGGGAGAACAGATACGCAGTATTTT	CSAPMASGRTDTQYF
-	-	TRBV10-3	TRBJ1-3	TGTGCCATCAGTGGGGCGACGGGAAACTCTGGAAACACCATATATTTT	CAISGATGNSGNTIYF
-	TRBD2	TRBV11-2	TRBJ2-3	TGTGCCAGCAGCTTACCGGCTAGCGGGATGGGGTCTACGCAGTATTTT	CASSLPASGMGSTQYF
many	-	TRBV19	TRBJ2-2	TGTGCCAGTAGTATGATGAGGACCGGGGAGCTGTTTTTT	CASSMMRTGELFF
few	-	TRBV4-1	TRBJ2-7	TGCGCCAGCAGCCACGGGGGTGACTACGAGCAGTACTTC	CASSHGGDYEQYF
-	-	TRBV13	TRBJ1-1	TGTGCCAGCAGCTTAGATTTTGGGGGTGAAGCTTTCTTT	CASSLDFGGEAFF
few	-	TRBV20-1	TRBJ2-5	TGCAGTGCTAGAGATTTGAGAGACCAAGAGACCCAGTACTTC	CSARDLRDQETQYF
many	TRBD2	TRBV2	TRBJ2-3	TGTGCCAGCAGGTGGCGGGGGAGCACAGATACGCAGTATTTT	CASRWRGSTDTQYF
many	-	TRBV27	TRBJ1-2	TGTGCCAGCAGATCCACAGGATTTGGCTACACCTTC	CASRSTGFGYTF
many	TRBD2	TRBV7-8	TRBJ2-1	TGTGCCAGCAGCTTAGGGACTAGCGGGACTGATGAGCAGTTCTTC	CASSLGTSGTDEQFF
-	-	TRBV7-8	TRBJ2-1	TGTGCCAGCACCACTCACAATGAGCAGTTCTTC	CASTTHNEQFF
many	-	TRBV2	TRBJ1-4	TGTGCCAGCAGTCTATATACAACTAATGAAAAACTGTTTTTT	CASSLYTTNEKLFF
many	-	TRBV19	TRBJ1-2	TGTGCCAGTAGTATTAAAGGCGGGACTTGGGATGGCTACACCTTC	CASSIKGGTWDGYTF
few	TRBD2	TRBV3-1	TRBJ2-1	TGTGCCAGCAGCCCGTCTAGCGGGGGCTGGGATGAGCAGTTCTTC	CASSPSSGGWDEQFF
-	TRBD2	TRBV7-8	TRBJ2-1	TGTGCCAGCAGCTTGTCTAGCGGGAGTGCCGTTGAGCAGTTCTTC	CASSLSSGSAVEQFF
many	-	TRBV7-9	TRBJ2-5	TGTGCCAGCGAGGAAGGCAGTCGCCAAGAGACCCAGTACTTC	CASEEGSRQETQYF
-	-	TRBV7-2	TRBJ2-7	TGTGCCAGCAGCTCGACAGTAACCTACGAGCAGTACTTC	CASSSTVTYEQYF
many	-	TRBV15	TRBJ1-2	TGTGCCACCAGAGTCGACAGCGACTATGGCTACACCTTC	CATRVDSDYGYTF
-	-	TRBV6-5	TRBJ2-3	TGTGCCAGCAGACTGCACACAAACACAGATACGCAGTATTTT	CASRLHTNTDTQYF
many	-	TRBV29-1	TRBJ2-1	TGCAGCGTTGAAGTTTCCGGGCACAATGAGCAGTTCTTC	CSVEVSGHNEQFF
many	TRBD2	TRBV3-1	TRBJ2-3	TGTGCCAGCAGCCAAATAGCGGGAGGGCGGTCCACAGATACGCAGTATTTT	CASSQIAGGRSTDTQYF
many	TRBD1	TRBV29-1	TRBJ2-3	TGCAGCGAAAGGACAGGGACAGATACGCAGTATTTT	CSERTGTDTQYF
-	TRBD1	TRBV29-1	TRBJ2-5	TGCAGCGTCGACCCCCACCGGGACAGCCAAGAGACCCAGTACTTC	CSVDPHRDSQETQYF
few	-	TRBV4-1	TRBJ1-1	TGCGCCAGCAGCCAAGAAGGATGGGACGGTGGTTTGACTGAAGCTTTCTTT	CASSQEGWDGGLTEAFF
many	TRBD2	TRBV29-1	TRBJ2-1	TGCAGCGTTGAATTACTAGCGGGGAACCCCAATGAGCAGTTCTTC	CSVELLAGNPNEQFF
many	TRBD1	TRBV2	TRBJ2-7	TGTGCCAGCAGCACCGGGACAGGGTATTACGAGCAGTACTTC	CASSTGTGYYEQYF
few	TRBD1	TRBV6-6	TRBJ2-4	TGTGCCAGCAGTCGGGACAGCCAGAAAAACATTCAGTACTTC	CASSRDSQKNIQYF
few	TRBD2	TRBV4-2	TRBJ2-5	TGTGCCAGCAGCCAAGGGGAAAATAGCGGGCTCCAAGAGACCCAGTACTTC	CASSQGENSGLQETQYF
few	-	TRBV6-5	TRBJ2-7	TGTGCCAGCAGTTACTCGAAGGGGACTGCCTACGAGCAGTACTTC	CASSYSKGTAYEQYF
few	-	TRBV20-1	TRBJ2-5	TGCAGTGCTAGAATGTCCGGAGTGGTTATGGCAACGCAAGAGACCCAGTACTTC	CSARMSGVVMATQETQYF
many	TRBD1	TRBV5-5	TRBJ1-1	TGTGCCAGCAGCCGGACAGGGGACACTGAAGCTTTCTTT	CASSRTGDTEAFF
few	-	TRBV6-1	TRBJ2-1	TGTGCCAGCCGGGACATCTACAATGAGCAGTTCTTC	CASRDIYNEQFF